Presented here are 24 T cell receptor beta chains from one specimen sequenced in a study of blood T cell repertoires in COVID-19. Assay: immunoSEQ multiplex PCR; the TCRdb copy retains only in-frame clones and omits some. The table has more than 25,000 clones, 80% to 85% seen once. The sample was peripheral blood. These receptor sequences come from a man aged 80 or over with active COVID-19.

The chain links TRBV3-1 (or the pseudogene TRBV3-2) to TRBJ2-1, with 10 positions matching TRBD2. V was pared by 2 bases and J by 8 bases, with 6 bases of the junction left unmatched. The CDR3 contains 15 residues. Germline V gives CDR1 LGHDT, CDR2 YNNKEL (reference sequence). The CDR3 protein is CASSQMLAGVHEQFF. The CDR3 DNA sequence: TGTGCCAGCAGCCAAATGCTAGCGGGGGTTCATGAGCAGTTCTTC.

The V call is TRBV7-2, the J call TRBJ2-7; TRBD1 is a possible D gene (5 bases). V was pared by 1 base and J by 0 bases, with 7 bases between. Germline V gives CDR1 SGHTA, CDR2 FQGNSA. There are 14 residues in the CDR3. CDR3 sequence: CASSLDRSSYEQYF. The CDR3 DNA follows: TGTGCCAGCAGCTTAGACAGGAGCTCCTACGAGCAGTACTTC.

The chain uses TRBV6-1 and TRBJ2-5; maybe TRBD2 (5 bases). From germline, CDR1 is MNHNS and CDR2 SASEGT. Trimming took off 3 bases at V and 5 bases at J, with 13 bases between the two ends. The CDR3 is made up of 14 amino acids. As DNA, the CDR3 is TGTGCCAGCAGTGATTTGCTAGCTGGGGAGACCCAGTACTTC. This encodes CASSDLLAGETQYF.

CDR3 amino acids: CASSLEAEDGYTF. The CDR3 DNA reads TGTGCCAGCAGCTTAGAAGCGGAGGATGGCTACACCTTC. The chain is built from TRBV11-2 and TRBJ1-2; D uncertain. Germline CDR1 and CDR2: SGHAT and FQNNGV. With 0 bases removed from V and 6 bases from J, the gap between germline ends came to 8 bases. The CDR3 runs to 13 residues.

This chain links TRBV6-5 with TRBJ1-2; the D gene is possibly TRBD1 (5 bases). Trimming cost V 6 bases and J 0 bases, with 8 bases left between them. The CDR3 is made up of 13 amino acids. CDR1 is MNHEY, CDR2 SVGAGI, per germline. The CDR3 sequence: CASRQAPNYGYTF. Here the CDR3 DNA reads TGTGCCAGCAGACAGGCGCCTAACTATGGCTACACCTTC.

Only a few counts were recorded for this clone. V usage is TRBV27 and J usage is TRBJ1-1; 8 bases match TRBD1. Germline CDR1 reads MNHEY; CDR2 reads SMNVEV (reference sequence). V trimming: 7 bases; J trimming: 5 bases; junction bases outside the gene matches: 12. This CDR3 is 15 amino acids long. CDR3 in DNA: TGTGCCAGCATCTTCTACCGGACAGGGCGGACTGAAGCTTTCTTT. This sequence encodes CASIFYRTGRTEAFF.

The rearrangement joins TRBV27 to TRBJ1-3; 8 positions match TRBD1. CDR1 and CDR2 from the germline V gene are MNHEY and SMNVEV (reference sequence). V shed 5 bases and J 7 bases; nucleotides not matched to a gene: 7. The CDR3 sequence is 14 residues long. In DNA form, the CDR3 reads TGTGCCAGCAGTGACAGGGGAGTAAGGAACACCATATATTTT. Translation gives CASSDRGVRNTIYF.

V usage is TRBV11-2 and J usage is TRBJ2-3; possibly TRBD2 for D (6 bases). The germline gives CDR1 SGHAT, CDR2 FQNNGV. The CDR3 covers 15 residues. Trimming stripped 0 bases from V and 2 bases from J, with 9 bases between. The CDR3 DNA follows: TGTGCCAGCAGCTTAGACGCGGGGACCACAGATACGCAGTATTTT. It codes for CASSLDAGTTDTQYF.

V is TRBV24-1 and J is TRBJ2-2; 7 nucleotides agree with TRBD1. Germline V gene lookup returns CDR1 KGHDR and CDR2 SFDVKD. J was trimmed by 6 bases and V by 7 bases; bases with no gene match: 7. CDR3 size: 14 residues. The CDR3, as DNA: TGTGCCACCAGCACAGGGGAAACCTCCGGGGAGCTGTTTTTT. This codes for CATSTGETSGELFF.

The gene calls are TRBV9 and TRBJ1-1; D ambiguous. The germline gives CDR1 SGDLS, CDR2 YYNGEE. The length of the CDR3 is 13 residues. V was shortened by 3 bases and J by 1 base, with 7 bases between the two germline ends. This CDR3 reads CASSGTPNTEAFF. CDR3 nucleotide sequence: TGTGCCAGCAGCGGGACTCCGAACACTGAAGCTTTCTTT. Together with reference TRBV9 and TRBJ1-1, the CDR3 gives the full variable domain: DSGVTQTPKHLITATGQRVTLRCSPRSGDLSVYWYQQSLDQGLQFLIQYYNGEERAKGNILERFSAQQFPDLHSELNLSSLELGDSALYFCASSGTPNTEAFFGQGTRLTVV.

The chain uses TRBV5-1 and TRBJ2-3; 9 positions match TRBD2. The germline V gene encodes CDR1 SGHRS and CDR2 YFSETQ. The CDR3 sequence is 16 residues long. V lost 0 bases, J lost 2 bases, and 4 bases stayed unmatched. The CDR3 loop is CASSLGRGGATDTQYF. The CDR3 DNA reads as TGCGCCAGCAGCTTGGGGCGGGGGGGTGCCACAGATACGCAGTATTTT.

The chain uses TRBV6-4 and TRBJ2-1, with D maybe TRBD1 (6 bases). Trimming removed 5 bases at V and 0 bases at J, with 23 bases between. The CDR3 totals 19 residues. From germline, CDR1 is MRHNA and CDR2 SNTAGT. In DNA, the CDR3 is TGTGCCAGCAGTCCCCATCCGGACAGTTCCTCGAGCTCCTACAATGAGCAGTTCTTC. Protein product: CASSPHPDSSSSSYNEQFF.

This clone was counted only a few times. This chain joins TRBV19 and TRBJ2-1; D is perhaps TRBD1 (5 bases). Germline V lookup: CDR1 LNHDA, CDR2 SQIVND (reference sequence). V lost 4 bases and J 9 bases, leaving 19 bases between the germline ends. This CDR3 has 15 residues. The CDR3 reads CASSTGLEIRSEQFF. The CDR3 DNA reads TGTGCCAGTAGTACAGGGTTGGAAATAAGGAGTGAGCAGTTCTTC.

V gene TRBV24-1 combines with J gene TRBJ2-2, with 11 nucleotides matching TRBD1. Germline CDR1 is KGHDR and CDR2 is SFDVKD. J was trimmed by 5 bases and V by 2 bases; bases with no gene match: 3. The CDR3 consists of 16 residues. In DNA form, the CDR3 reads TGTGCCACCAGTGATTCGGGACAGGGGGTTACCGGGGAGCTGTTTTTT. Protein sequence: CATSDSGQGVTGELFF.

V usage is TRBV6-6 and J usage is TRBJ2-7; 8 bases are a match to TRBD1. With 10 bases clipped from V and 1 base from J, the junction kept 12 bases outside the gene matches. Germline V gene sequence: CDR1 MNHNY, CDR2 SVGAGI (reference sequence). There are 15 residues in the CDR3. As DNA, the CDR3 is TGTGCCATCTCTAACCCCCGGACAGGGTCCTACGAGCAGTACTTC. Protein product: CAISNPRTGSYEQYF.

The V and J genes are TRBV10-2 and TRBJ2-3, with TRBD2 matching 11 bases. The germline V gene has CDR1 WSHSY and CDR2 SAAADI. Trimming cost V 8 bases and J 6 bases; bases outside gene matches: 10. The CDR3 covers 15 residues. CDR3 sequence: CASRRLSSGGDTQYF. Here the CDR3 DNA reads TGCGCCAGCCGACGACTCTCTAGCGGGGGGGATACGCAGTATTTT.

V is TRBV12-5 and J is TRBJ2-5, with D tentatively TRBD2 (6 bases). CDR1 LGHNT and CDR2 FRNRAP come from the germline V gene. The CDR3 is made up of 12 amino acids. Trimming removed 7 bases at V and 3 bases at J, with 9 bases between. The chain's CDR3 is CASVGGEETQYF. For the CDR3, the DNA is TGTGCTAGTGTCGGCGGGGAAGAGACCCAGTACTTC.

This rearrangement joins TRBV6-1 to TRBJ1-6, with a weak D call TRBD1 (5 bases). Trimming pared 1 base from V and 8 bases from J, leaving 12 bases between. This CDR3 is built from 15 residues. Per the germline V gene, CDR1 is MNHNS and CDR2 is SASEGT. As DNA, the CDR3 is TGTGCCAGCAGTGAAGTCTATTCGGGGGATTCACCCCTCCACTTT. Protein: CASSEVYSGDSPLHF.

The V gene is TRBV29-1, the J gene TRBJ2-7; TRBD1 agrees at 8 bases. This CDR3 comprises 12 residues. Losses at the gene ends were 1 base for V and 8 bases for J; bases not matched to a gene: 4. Germline assignment: CDR1 SQVTM and CDR2 ANQGSEA. CDR3 loop: CSVEGQGAKQYF. CDR3 nucleotide sequence: TGCAGCGTTGAAGGCCAGGGGGCGAAGCAGTACTTC.

The rearrangement joins TRBV7-9 to TRBJ2-2, with D unresolved. Trimming stripped 8 bases from V and 4 bases from J, with 5 bases between. The CDR3 is 11 residues long. Germline CDR1 reads SEHNR; CDR2 reads FQNEAQ (reference sequence). The CDR3 DNA sequence: TGTGCCAGCGAACTCACCGGGGAGCTGTTTTTT. Its translation: CASELTGELFF. The full variable domain, in which reference TRBV7-9 and TRBJ2-2 provide the parts outside the CDR3, is DTGVSQNPRHKITKRGQNVTFRCDPISEHNRLYWYRQTLGQGPEFLTYFQNEAQLEKSRLLSDRFSAERPKGSFSTLEIQRTEQGDSAMYLCASELTGELFFGEGSRLTVL.

The rearrangement joins TRBV28 to TRBJ2-7; 9 bases match TRBD2. CDR3 length: 14 amino acids. Germline V lookup: CDR1 MDHEN, CDR2 SYDVKM. V was pared by 8 bases and J by 2 bases, with 7 bases of the junction left unmatched. CDR3: CASVETSGAYEQYF. The CDR3, as DNA: TGTGCCAGCGTTGAGACTAGCGGAGCCTACGAGCAGTACTTC. Full variable domain (rest looked up from reference TRBV28 and TRBJ2-7): DVKVTQSSRYLVKRTGEKVFLECVQDMDHENMFWYRQDPGLGLRLIYFSYDVKMKEKGDIPEGYSVSREKKERFSLILESASTNQTSMYLCASVETSGAYEQYFGPGTRLTVT.

The rearrangement links TRBV7-2 to TRBJ2-1, with D tentatively TRBD1 (5 bases). The CDR3 is 15 amino acids. Germline values: CDR1 SGHTA, CDR2 FQGNSA. V was shortened by 1 base and J by 8 bases, with 15 bases between the two germline ends. The CDR3 DNA follows: TGTGCCAGCAGCTTAGGATTAGGGGCCTGGGATGAGCAGTTCTTC. Its protein is CASSLGLGAWDEQFF.

Only one count was recorded for this clone. The chain carries TRBV5-1 and TRBJ2-2; D is unresolved. Germline V gives CDR1 SGHRS, CDR2 YFSETQ. The CDR3 runs 15 residues. The V gene lost 2 bases and the J gene lost 1 base, with 9 bases spanning the gap. DNA of the CDR3: TGCGCCAGCAGCTTAGCGCAGCTGAACACCGGGGAGCTGTTTTTT. Encoded protein: CASSLAQLNTGELFF. Full variable domain (remainder filled in from reference TRBV5-1 and TRBJ2-2): KAGVTQTPRYLIKTRGQQVTLSCSPISGHRSVSWYQQTPGQGLQFLFEYFSETQRNKGNFPGRFSGRQFSNSRSEMNVSTLELGDSALYLCASSLAQLNTGELFFGEGSRLTVL.

The chain links TRBV5-1 to TRBJ2-3; D unclear. The ends were cut back, 2 bases at V and 2 bases at J, with 6 bases in the middle. Per the germline V gene, CDR1 is SGHRS and CDR2 is YFSETQ. CDR3 length: 13 amino acids. The CDR3 reads CASSLQTTDTQYF. The CDR3 coding sequence is TGCGCCAGCAGCTTACAGACCACAGATACGCAGTATTTT.